The T cell receptor (beta chain) described here comes from a study of tumor-infiltrating lymphocytes in primary liver carcinoma. Study summary: Tumors were stage T1-T3 N0M0, about 4 to 11 cm across. Study-level findings and limits: Relative to blood, tumors carried a significantly larger fraction of the repertoire in their top 250 clones (p = 0.039). The overlap of tumor-adjacent and tumor-blood pairs was smaller than that of tumor region pairs.

Total RNA amounting to roughly 450 ng was the source from which TCR beta cDNA was made with a constant-region primer. Nested multiplex PCR, run for three rounds with slightly modified ARM-PCR, yielded TCR beta libraries. Two initial PCR rounds of ten to eleven cycles each paired TRBV1-TRBV30 forward primers with a C-beta reverse primer. TCRdb re-called the multiplex PCR reads with MiXCR, one entry per CDR3 protein. The table lists 250,000 to 350,000 distinct CDR3 sequences, around three fifths of them singletons. This clonotype has a handful of counts. No antigen is known for it. In addition to blood RNA drawn from unsorted whole blood, germline DNA was extracted. The length of the CDR3 is 16 residues. Trimming pared 3 bases from V and 8 bases from J, leaving 22 bases between.

The clonotype originates from a woman aged 30 to 39 with primary liver carcinoma and hepatitis B virus infection. Sequencing was done on a sample of peripheral blood. This chain connects TRBV12-3 or TRBV12-4 to TRBJ1-2; D possibly corresponds to TRBD1 (6 bases). This chain's CDR3 is CASSFKQGLSTGGYTF. The DNA for the CDR3 is TGTGCCAGCAGTTTTAAGCAGGGGCTTTCGACAGGCGGCTACACCTTC.